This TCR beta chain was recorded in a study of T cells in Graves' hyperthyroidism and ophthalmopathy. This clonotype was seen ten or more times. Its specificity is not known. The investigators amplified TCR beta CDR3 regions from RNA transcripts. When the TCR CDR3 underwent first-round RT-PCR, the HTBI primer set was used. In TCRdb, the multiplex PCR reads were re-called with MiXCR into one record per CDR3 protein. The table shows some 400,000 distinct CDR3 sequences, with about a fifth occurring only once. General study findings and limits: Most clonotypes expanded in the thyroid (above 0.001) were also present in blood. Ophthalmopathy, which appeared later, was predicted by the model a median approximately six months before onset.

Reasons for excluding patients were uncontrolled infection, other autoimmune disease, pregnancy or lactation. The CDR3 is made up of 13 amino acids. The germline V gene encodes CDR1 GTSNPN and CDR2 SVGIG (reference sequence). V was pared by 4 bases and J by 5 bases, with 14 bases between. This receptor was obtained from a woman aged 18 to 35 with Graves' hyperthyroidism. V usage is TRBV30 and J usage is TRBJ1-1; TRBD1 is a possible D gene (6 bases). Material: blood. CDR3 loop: CAWTTQGRTEAFF. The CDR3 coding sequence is TGTGCCTGGACCACACAGGGACGAACTGAAGCTTTCTTT.